The clone carrying this TCR beta chain occurred a few times. Its specificity is not known. The data were obtained in a study of blood T cells in healthy people across ages. This CDR3 has 14 residues. Germline values: CDR1 LGHDT, CDR2 YNNKEL (reference sequence). J lost 8 bases, V lost 1 base, and 4 bases had no gene match. It was with a sample-barcoded 5' primer and a J-beta primer mix that a second PCR of roughly 7 to 12 cycles was run. A tag from a template-switch adaptor with 12 random nucleotides marked each cDNA molecule. Each CDR3 protein gets one entry after TCRdb re-called the 5' RACE reads with MiXCR. Here the sample spans about 720,000 distinct CDR3 sequences, just under 25% being singletons. Study-level findings and limits: Versus aged donors, long-lived donors had higher diversity and more naive CD4+ cells.

These sequences were also reported in another study, on T cells of mothers and their children. That paper states: The donors comprised about six children and their three healthy Caucasian mothers.

The gene calls are TRBV3-1 and TRBJ2-1; 8 bases line up with TRBD1. Sequencing was performed on blood. The TCR originated in a boy younger than 18 in good health. As DNA, the CDR3 is TGTGCCAGCAGCCAAGGGCAGGGGGCCGATGAGCAGTTCTTC. Translating it yields CASSQGQGADEQFF.